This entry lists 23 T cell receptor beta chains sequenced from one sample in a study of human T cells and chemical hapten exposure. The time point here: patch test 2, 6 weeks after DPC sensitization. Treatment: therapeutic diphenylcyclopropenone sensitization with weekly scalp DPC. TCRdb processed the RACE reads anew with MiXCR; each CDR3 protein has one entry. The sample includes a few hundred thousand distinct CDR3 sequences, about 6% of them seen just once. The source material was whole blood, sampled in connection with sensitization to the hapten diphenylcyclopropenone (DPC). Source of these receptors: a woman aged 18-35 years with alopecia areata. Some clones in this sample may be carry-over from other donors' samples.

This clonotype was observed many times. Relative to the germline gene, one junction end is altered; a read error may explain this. CDR3 in amino acids: CASSFTDRIIHF. The CDR3 DNA reads as TGTGCCAGCAGCTTCACGGACAGAATTATACACTTC. V and J are TRBV11-1 and TRBJ1-2, with a possible D match to TRBD1 (6 bases). The CDR3 runs to 12 residues. Germline CDR1 and CDR2: SGHAT and FQDESV (reference sequence).

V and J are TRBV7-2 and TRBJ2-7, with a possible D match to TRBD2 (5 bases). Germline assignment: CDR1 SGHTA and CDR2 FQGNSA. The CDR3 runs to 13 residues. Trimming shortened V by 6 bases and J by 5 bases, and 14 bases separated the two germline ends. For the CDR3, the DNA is TGTGCCAGCAGGAGGGCTGGAGGTGACGAGCAGTACTTC. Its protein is CASRRAGGDEQYF.

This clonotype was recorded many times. The CDR3, as DNA: TGCGCCAGCAGTCCACCCTCAGGGGGCACTGAAGCTTTCTTT. Translation: CASSPPSGGTEAFF. The V and J genes are TRBV5-1 and TRBJ1-1, with 7 positions matching TRBD1. V shed 5 bases, J shed 4 bases, and the junction held 8 bases outside the gene matches. The CDR3 loop spans 14 amino acids. The germline CDR1 and CDR2 sequences are SGHRS and YFSETQ.

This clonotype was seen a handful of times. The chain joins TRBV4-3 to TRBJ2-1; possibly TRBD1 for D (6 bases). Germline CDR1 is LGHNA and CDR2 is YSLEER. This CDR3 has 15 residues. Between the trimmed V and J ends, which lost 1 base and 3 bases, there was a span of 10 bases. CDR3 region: CASSQGEGGYNEQFF. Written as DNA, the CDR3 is TGCGCCAGCAGCCAAGGCGAAGGGGGCTACAATGAGCAGTTCTTC.

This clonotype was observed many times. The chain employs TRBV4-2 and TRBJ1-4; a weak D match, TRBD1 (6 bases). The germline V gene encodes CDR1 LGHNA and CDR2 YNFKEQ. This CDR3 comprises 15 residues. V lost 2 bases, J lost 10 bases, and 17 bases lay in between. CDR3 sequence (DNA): TGTGCCAGCAGCCAACCCCCTAAGGGGGAATTAAAACTGTTTTTT. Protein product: CASSQPPKGELKLFF.

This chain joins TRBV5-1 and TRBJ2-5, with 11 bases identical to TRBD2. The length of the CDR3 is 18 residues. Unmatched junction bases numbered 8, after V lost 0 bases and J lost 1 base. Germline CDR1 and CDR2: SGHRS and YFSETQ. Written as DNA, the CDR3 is TGCGCCAGCAGCTTGGGCATCGCTAGCGGGGGGTTCCAAGAGACCCAGTACTTC. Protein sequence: CASSLGIASGGFQETQYF.

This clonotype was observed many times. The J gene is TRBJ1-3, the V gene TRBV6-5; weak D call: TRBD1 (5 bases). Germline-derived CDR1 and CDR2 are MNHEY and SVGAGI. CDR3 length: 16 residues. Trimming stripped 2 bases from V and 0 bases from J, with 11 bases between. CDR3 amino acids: CASSYTRTSSGNTIYF. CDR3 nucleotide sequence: TGTGCCAGCAGTTACACCAGGACAAGCTCTGGAAACACCATATATTTT.

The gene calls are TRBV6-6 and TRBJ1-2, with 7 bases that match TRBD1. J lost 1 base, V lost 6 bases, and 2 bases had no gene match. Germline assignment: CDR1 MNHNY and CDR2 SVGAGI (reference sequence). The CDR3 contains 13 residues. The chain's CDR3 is CASRGQNNYGYTF. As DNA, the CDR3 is TGTGCCAGCAGGGGACAGAATAACTATGGCTACACCTTC.

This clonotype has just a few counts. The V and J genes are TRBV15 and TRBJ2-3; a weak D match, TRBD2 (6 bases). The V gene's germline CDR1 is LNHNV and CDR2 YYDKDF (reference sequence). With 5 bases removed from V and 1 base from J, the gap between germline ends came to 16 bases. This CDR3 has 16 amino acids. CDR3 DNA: TGTGCCACCAGCGACCCACGGGGGAGCCGCACAGATACGCAGTATTTT. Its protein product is CATSDPRGSRTDTQYF.

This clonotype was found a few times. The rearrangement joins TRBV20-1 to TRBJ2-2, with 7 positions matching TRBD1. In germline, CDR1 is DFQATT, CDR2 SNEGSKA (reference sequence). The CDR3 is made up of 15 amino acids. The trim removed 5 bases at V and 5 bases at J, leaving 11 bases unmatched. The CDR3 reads CSAGSPGGGTGELFF. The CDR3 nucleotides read TGCAGTGCTGGAAGCCCAGGGGGTGGTACCGGGGAGCTGTTTTTT.

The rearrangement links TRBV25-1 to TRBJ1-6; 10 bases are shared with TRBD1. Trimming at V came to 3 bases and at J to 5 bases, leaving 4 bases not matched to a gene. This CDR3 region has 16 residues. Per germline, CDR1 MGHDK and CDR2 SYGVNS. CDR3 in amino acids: CASSEPGQGDNSPLHF. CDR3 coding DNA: TGTGCCAGCAGTGAGCCCGGACAGGGGGATAATTCACCCCTCCACTTT.

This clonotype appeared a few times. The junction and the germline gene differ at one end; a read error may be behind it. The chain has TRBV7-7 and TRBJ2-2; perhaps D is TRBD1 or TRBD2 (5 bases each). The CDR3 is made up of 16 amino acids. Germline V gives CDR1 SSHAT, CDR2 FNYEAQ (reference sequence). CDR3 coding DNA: TGTGCTAGCAGCGTCGGGACCAGCCAGAGAGCCGGGGAGCTGTTTTTT. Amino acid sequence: CASSVGTSQRAGELFF.

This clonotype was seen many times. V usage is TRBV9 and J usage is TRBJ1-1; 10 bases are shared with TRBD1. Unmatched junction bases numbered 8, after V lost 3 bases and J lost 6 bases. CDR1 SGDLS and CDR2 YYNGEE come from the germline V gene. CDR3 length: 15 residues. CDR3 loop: CASSALGTGVSEAFF. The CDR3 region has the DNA TGTGCCAGCAGCGCACTAGGGACAGGGGTATCTGAAGCTTTCTTT.

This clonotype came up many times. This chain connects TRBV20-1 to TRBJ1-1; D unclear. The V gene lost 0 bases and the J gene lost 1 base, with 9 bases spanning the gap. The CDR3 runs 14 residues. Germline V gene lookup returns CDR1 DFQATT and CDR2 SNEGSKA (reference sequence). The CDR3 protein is CSAREGTTNTEAFF. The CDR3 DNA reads TGCAGTGCTAGAGAGGGCACTACGAACACTGAAGCTTTCTTT.

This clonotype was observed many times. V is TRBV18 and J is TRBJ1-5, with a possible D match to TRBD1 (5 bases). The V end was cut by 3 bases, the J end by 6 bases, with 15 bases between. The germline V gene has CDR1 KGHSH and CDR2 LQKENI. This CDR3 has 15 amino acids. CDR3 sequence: CASSPSRDQSQPQHF. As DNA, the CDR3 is TGTGCCAGCTCACCGAGCCGGGACCAAAGTCAGCCCCAGCATTTT.

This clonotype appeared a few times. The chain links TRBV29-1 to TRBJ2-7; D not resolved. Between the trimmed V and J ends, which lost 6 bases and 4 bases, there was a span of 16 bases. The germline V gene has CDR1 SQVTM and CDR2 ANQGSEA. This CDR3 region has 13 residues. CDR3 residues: CSVTTGGRYEQYF. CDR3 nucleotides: TGCAGCGTAACTACCGGCGGCAGATACGAGCAGTACTTC.

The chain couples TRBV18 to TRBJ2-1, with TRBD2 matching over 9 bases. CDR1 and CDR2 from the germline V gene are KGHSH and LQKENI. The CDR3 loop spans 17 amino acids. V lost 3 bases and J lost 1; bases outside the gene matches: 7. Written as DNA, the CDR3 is TGTGCCAGCTCACCTCTAGGTAGCGGGGGTTCCTACAATGAGCAGTTCTTC. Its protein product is CASSPLGSGGSYNEQFF.

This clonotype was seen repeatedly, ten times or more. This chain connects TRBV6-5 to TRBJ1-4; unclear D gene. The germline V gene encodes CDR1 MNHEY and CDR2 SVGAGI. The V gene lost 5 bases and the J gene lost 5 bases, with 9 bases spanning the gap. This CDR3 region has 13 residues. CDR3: CASSLRRNEKLFF. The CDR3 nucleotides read TGTGCCAGCAGTCTTAGACGAAATGAAAAACTGTTTTTT.

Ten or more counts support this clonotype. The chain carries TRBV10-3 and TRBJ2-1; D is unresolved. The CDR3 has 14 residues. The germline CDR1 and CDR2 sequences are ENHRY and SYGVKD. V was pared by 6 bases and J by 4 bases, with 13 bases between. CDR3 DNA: TGTGCCATCAGAAGCTCCTTAGGTTACAATGAGCAGTTCTTC. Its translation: CAIRSSLGYNEQFF.

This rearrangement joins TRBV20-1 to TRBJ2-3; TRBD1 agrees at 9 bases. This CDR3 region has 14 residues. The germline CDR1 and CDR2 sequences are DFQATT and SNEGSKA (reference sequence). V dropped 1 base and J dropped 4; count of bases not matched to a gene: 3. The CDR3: CSARGGQGSDTQYF. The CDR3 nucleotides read TGCAGTGCTAGAGGGGGACAGGGATCAGATACGCAGTATTTT.

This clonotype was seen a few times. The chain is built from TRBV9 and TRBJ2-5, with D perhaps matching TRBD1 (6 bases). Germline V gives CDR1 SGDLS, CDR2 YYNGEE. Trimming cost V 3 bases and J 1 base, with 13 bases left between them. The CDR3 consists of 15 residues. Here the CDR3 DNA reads TGTGCCAGCAGCGCCCGCAGGGGATTCCAAGAGACCCAGTACTTC. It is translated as CASSARRGFQETQYF.

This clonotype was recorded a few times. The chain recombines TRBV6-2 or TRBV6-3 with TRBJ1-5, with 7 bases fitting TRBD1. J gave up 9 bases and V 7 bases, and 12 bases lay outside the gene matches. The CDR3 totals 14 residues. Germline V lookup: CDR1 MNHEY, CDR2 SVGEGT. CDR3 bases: TGTGCCAGCACCTTAAAATTCCGGGACAGGCCCCAGCATTTT. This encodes CASTLKFRDRPQHF.

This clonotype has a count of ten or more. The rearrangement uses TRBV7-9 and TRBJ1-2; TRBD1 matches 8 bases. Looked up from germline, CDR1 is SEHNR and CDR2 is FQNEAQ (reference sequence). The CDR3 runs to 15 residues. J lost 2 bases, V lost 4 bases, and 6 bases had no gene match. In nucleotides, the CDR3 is TGTGCCAGCAGCTCGACCGGACAGGGAAACTATGGCTACACCTTC. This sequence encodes CASSSTGQGNYGYTF.